This T cell receptor beta chain is from a study of identical twins. The CDR3 covers 14 residues. The V end was cut by 6 bases, the J end by 5 bases, with 14 bases between. Each donor was a healthy Caucasian. One entry per CDR3 protein, called by TCRdb with MiXCR from the 5' RACE reads. The table includes roughly 770,000 distinct CDR3 sequences, 18% detected once. The same sample was also studied in work on T cells expressing NK-cell markers. As that study records: Seven sequenced donors out of eight were HCMV-seropositive, one seronegative. The authors applied an anti-gamma-delta TCR antibody in several experiments, and it restricted sorting to alpha-beta TCR T cells. In a group of several donors, dominant NKG2C+ clonotypes represented roughly 1.0-7.0% of CD8+ T cells.

The chain carries TRBV12-3 or TRBV12-4 and TRBJ1-5, with D tentatively TRBD1 (6 bases). The sequencing input was PBMCs. This receptor was identified in a woman aged 18-29 years in good health. CDR3 nucleotide sequence: TGTGCCAGCAGCCTAACAGGGAACTATCAGCCCCAGCATTTT. It yields the protein CASSLTGNYQPQHF.